The next 19 T cell receptor beta chains were all read from a single sample in a study of resident and recirculating memory T cells in vitiligo. Sequencing was performed with immunoSEQ multiplex PCR; in TCRdb, only in-frame clones are kept and a portion is missing. Among 40,000 to 50,000 clones listed, around nine tenths were seen once. The source material was blood. The receptors shown here come from a male donor with vitiligo.

The rearrangement joins TRBV6-5 to TRBJ2-7; D remains ambiguous. This CDR3 is 13 amino acids long. CDR1 MNHEY and CDR2 SVGAGI come from the germline V gene. V was cut by 6 bases and J by 2 bases, with 11 bases left in between. The CDR3, as DNA: TGTGCCAGCAGGCCGGGTCAGACCTACGAGCAGTACTTC. Translated, it gives CASRPGQTYEQYF.

The chain couples TRBV27 to TRBJ2-2, with a possible D match to TRBD1 (5 bases). The V gene lost 3 bases and the J gene lost 4 bases, with 15 bases spanning the gap. The CDR3 length is 16 residues. CDR1 MNHEY and CDR2 SMNVEV come from the germline V gene (reference sequence). The CDR3 region has the DNA TGTGCCAGCAGTTTCCTCAGGGTCGGTGGCACCGGGGAGCTGTTTTTT. Its translation: CASSFLRVGGTGELFF.

Regarding this clone: Additional DNA sequences in this sample encode the identical CDR3. This chain uses TRBV4-2 with TRBJ2-5; TRBD2 might be the D (6 bases). V dropped 4 bases and J dropped 5 bases, with 14 bases sitting between them. Germline loops: CDR1 LGHNA, CDR2 YNFKEQ. The CDR3 consists of 14 residues. The DNA for the CDR3 is TGTGCCAGCAGCCGATCTTTGGGGGGTGAGACCCAGTACTTC. Protein: CASSRSLGGETQYF.

The CDR3 nucleotides read TGTGCCAGCAGCTTGCAGGGGCGCCATGGCTACACCTTC. This sequence encodes CASSLQGRHGYTF. This chain joins TRBV5-4 and TRBJ1-2; a weak D match, TRBD1 (6 bases). This CDR3 has 13 amino acids. Germline lookup yields CDR1 SGHNT and CDR2 YYREEE (reference sequence). Trimming left V 1 base short and J 6 bases short, with 10 bases between.

This sequence joins TRBV30 and TRBJ2-3, with a possible D match to TRBD1 (6 bases). The V and J ends lost 3 bases and 1 base respectively, with 11 bases between them. This CDR3 spans 14 amino acids. Germline V lookup: CDR1 GTSNPN, CDR2 SVGIG (reference sequence). The CDR3 is CAWRVTGGTDTQYF. For the CDR3, the DNA is TGTGCCTGGAGAGTGACAGGAGGCACAGATACGCAGTATTTT.

The chain employs TRBV10-2 and TRBJ2-7, with D possibly TRBD2 on 6 matching bases. CDR1 WSHSY and CDR2 SAAADI come from the germline V gene. CDR3 length equals 17 residues. The V gene lost 3 bases and the J gene lost 0 bases, with 18 bases spanning the gap. The CDR3 coding sequence is TGCGCCAGCAGTGACCCCGGTGGGGGGACGAGCTCCTACGAGCAGTACTTC. Residues: CASSDPGGGTSSYEQYF.

The chain is built from TRBV6-1 and TRBJ1-4; the D gene is possibly TRBD1 (6 bases). The CDR3 totals 15 residues. The germline V gene has CDR1 MNHNS and CDR2 SASEGT. Trimming took 8 bases from V and 8 from J, leaving 21 bases between them. The CDR3 loop is CASGRGGLSGEKLFF. The CDR3 bases are TGTGCCAGCGGTAGGGGGGGTCTCTCCGGGGAAAAACTGTTTTTT.

This clone has only one observation. This chain joins TRBV9 and TRBJ1-4; D uncertain. Germline CDR1 and CDR2: SGDLS and YYNGEE. V was shortened by 0 bases and J by 3 bases, with 12 bases between the two germline ends. The CDR3 is 16 residues long. The CDR3: CASSVAPGSANEKLFF. The CDR3 bases are TGTGCCAGCAGCGTAGCCCCCGGGAGCGCTAATGAAAAACTGTTTTTT.

This clone appeared once. This chain uses TRBV19 with TRBJ1-2; D remains ambiguous. Trimming took 3 bases from V and 8 from J, leaving 10 bases between them. The germline CDR1 and CDR2 sequences are LNHDA and SQIVND (reference sequence). CDR3 size: 12 residues. In DNA form, the CDR3 reads TGTGCCAGTAGTATTTCTGAGAGCGGCTACACCTTC. It translates to CASSISESGYTF.

The chain uses TRBV29-1 and TRBJ1-2; a possible D gene is TRBD1 (5 bases). Germline CDR1 SQVTM, CDR2 ANQGSEA. This CDR3 is built from 12 residues. The V gene lost 3 bases and the J gene lost 8 bases, with 13 bases spanning the gap. The CDR3 nucleotides read TGCAGCGTTGACCCAGGGCAGACAGGCTACACCTTC. It translates to CSVDPGQTGYTF.

The count of this clone is one. The chain carries TRBV7-3 and TRBJ2-2; 8 nucleotides agree with TRBD2. CDR3 length: 18 residues. Trimming removed 0 bases from V and 6 bases from J; junction bases left unmatched: 12. CDR1 is SGHTA and CDR2 is FQGTGA in the germline V gene. CDR3 amino acids: CASSLTSRGAILSGELFF. The CDR3 coding sequence is TGTGCCAGCAGCTTAACATCGCGGGGGGCCATACTGTCCGGGGAGCTGTTTTTT. Together with reference TRBV7-3 and TRBJ2-2, the CDR3 gives the full variable domain: GAGVSQTPSNKVTEKGKYVELRCDPISGHTALYWYRQSLGQGPEFLIYFQGTGAADDSGLPNDRFFAVRPEGSVSTLKIQRTERGDSAVYLCASSLTSRGAILSGELFFGEGSRLTVL.

This rearrangement joins TRBV6-4 to TRBJ2-7; D is unclear. Trimming took off 5 bases at V and 2 bases at J, with 16 bases between the two ends. This CDR3 contains 15 residues. Per germline, CDR1 MRHNA and CDR2 SNTAGT. The CDR3 sequence: CASSLLPGSTYEQYF. The CDR3 DNA sequence: TGTGCCAGCAGTCTACTACCCGGGTCCACCTACGAGCAGTACTTC.

The chain carries TRBV9 and TRBJ2-7; 10 bases are shared with TRBD1. The germline CDR1 and CDR2 sequences are SGDLS and YYNGEE. With V trimmed by 2 bases and J by 4 bases, 6 bases remained unmatched. There are 15 residues in the CDR3. The CDR3 region has the DNA TGTGCCAGCAGCGTGGGGGACAGGGGTTGGTACGAGCAGTACTTC. This encodes CASSVGDRGWYEQYF.

The genes are TRBV5-1 and TRBJ2-3, with D maybe TRBD2 (7 bases). Germline-derived CDR1 and CDR2 are SGHRS and YFSETQ. With 4 bases removed from V and 2 bases from J, the gap between germline ends came to 23 bases. The CDR3 contains 18 residues. The CDR3 nucleotides read TGCGCCAGCAGCCCAGAGGGGGGGACTAAATCCTTCACAGATACGCAGTATTTT. This translates into CASSPEGGTKSFTDTQYF.

The chain recombines TRBV7-2 with TRBJ2-5; TRBD2 matches at 10 bases. The ends lost 1 base at V and 1 base at J; junction bases unmatched: 3. CDR3 size: 16 residues. Germline-derived CDR1 and CDR2 are SGHTA and FQGNSA. The CDR3 sequence: CASSLGPSGGQETQYF. DNA of the CDR3: TGTGCCAGCAGCTTAGGGCCTAGCGGGGGCCAAGAGACCCAGTACTTC.

The chain links TRBV7-8 to TRBJ2-7, with D uncertain. This CDR3 has 14 residues. Trimming removed 1 base from V and 3 bases from J, with 10 bases in between. The germline CDR1 and CDR2 sequences are SGHVS and FQNEAQ. CDR3 sequence: CASSLGHTIYEQYF. The DNA for the CDR3 is TGTGCCAGCAGCTTAGGGCACACCATCTACGAGCAGTACTTC.

The V call is TRBV30, the J call TRBJ2-3, with 7 bases identical to TRBD2. The CDR3 extends over 14 amino acids. V lost 2 bases to trimming and J lost 3 bases; unmatched junction nucleotides: 5. Germline V gene lookup returns CDR1 GTSNPN and CDR2 SVGIG (reference sequence). The DNA of the CDR3 is TGTGCCTGGAGTCCACTAGCGTTTACAGATACGCAGTATTTT. This gives the protein CAWSPLAFTDTQYF.

J is TRBJ2-3 and V is TRBV12-5, with 7 bases that match TRBD1. Germline loops: CDR1 LGHNT, CDR2 FRNRAP. Trimming removed 6 bases from V and 4 bases from J; junction bases left unmatched: 1. CDR3 length equals 12 residues. The CDR3 region has the DNA TGTGCTAGTGGAGACAGGGCAGATACGCAGTATTTT. Translated, it gives CASGDRADTQYF. The variable domain in full, completed from reference TRBV12-5 and TRBJ2-3, reads DARVTQTPRHKVTEMGQEVTMRCQPILGHNTVFWYRQTMMQGLELLAYFRNRAPLDDSGMPKDRFSAEMPDATLATLKIQPSEPRDSAVYFCASGDRADTQYFGPGTRLTVL.

The genes are TRBV7-8 and TRBJ1-2; no reliable D call. Per germline, CDR1 SGHVS and CDR2 FQNEAQ. V lost 2 bases to trimming and J lost 7 bases, with 17 bases between them. This CDR3 has 15 amino acids. This chain's CDR3 is CASSLYQEGKVGYTF. The CDR3 DNA sequence: TGTGCCAGCAGCTTATACCAGGAGGGTAAAGTTGGCTACACCTTC. The full variable domain, rest sourced from reference TRBV7-8 and TRBJ1-2, is GAGVSQSPRYKVAKRGQDVALRCDPISGHVSLFWYQQALGQGPEFLTYFQNEAQLDKSGLPSDRFFAERPEGSVSTLKIQRTQQEDSAVYLCASSLYQEGKVGYTFGSGTRLTVV.